This TCR beta chain was documented in a study of cytomegalovirus exposure and HLA in healthy donors. Primers included in the PCR were 60 Vbeta and 13 Jbeta primers. The assay was immunoSEQ multiplex PCR, and TCRdb's table has in-frame clones only and misses some. The table shows approximately 100,000 clones, with roughly 72% occurring only once. Germline CDR1 and CDR2: MNHEY and SVGAGI. The V end was cut by 0 bases, the J end by 3 bases, with 8 bases between. CDR3 length equals 14 residues. About this clone itself: Its antigen is as yet unknown.

Points from the study as a whole: Researchers reported in a later analysis that a missense DCLRE1C variant was tied to TCR beta V- and J-gene trimming.

The sample comprised PBMCs. The chain employs TRBV6-5 and TRBJ1-1; possibly TRBD1 for D (6 bases). The source of this sequence is a woman aged 18-30 years in good health and CMV-seropositive. CDR3 in amino acids: CASSYSGGDTEAFF. For the CDR3, the DNA is TGTGCCAGCAGTTACTCAGGGGGGGACACTGAAGCTTTCTTT.